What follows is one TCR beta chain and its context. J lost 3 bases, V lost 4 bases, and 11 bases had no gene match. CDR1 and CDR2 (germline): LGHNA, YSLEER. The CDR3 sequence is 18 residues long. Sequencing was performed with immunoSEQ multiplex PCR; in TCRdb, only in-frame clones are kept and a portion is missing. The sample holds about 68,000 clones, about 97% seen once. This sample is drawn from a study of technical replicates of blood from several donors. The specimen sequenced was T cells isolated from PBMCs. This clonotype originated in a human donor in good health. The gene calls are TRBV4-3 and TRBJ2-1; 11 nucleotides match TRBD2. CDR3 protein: CASSLSLPLAGGYNEQFF. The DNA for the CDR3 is TGCGCCAGCAGCCTATCCCTCCCCCTAGCGGGAGGCTACAATGAGCAGTTCTTC.